The table lists the clone carrying this TCR beta chain with a few counts. Its target is not known. These data belong to a study of shared clonotypes between healthy human individuals. Study-level background: Sampling drew on donors who were two women and three men aged 18 to 49. General study results and limits: Non-shared clonotypes were found to have lower generation probabilities than the clonotypes that were shared by all four of the sorted-subset donors.

Germline V gives CDR1 MDHEN, CDR2 SYDVKM. The ends were cut back, 1 base at V and 1 base at J, with 13 bases in the middle. The CDR3 is made up of 16 amino acids. Generated by immunoSEQ multiplex PCR, the TCRdb table keeps only in-frame clones and is missing some. The data contain 2.3 million or so clones, approximately 95% of them seen just once; the ten biggest clones take up 0.3% to 0.4%. This TCR came from a man aged 18 to 30 in good health. Some clones in this sample may be carry-over from other donors' samples. The sample was naive CD4+ T cells from PBMCs. The subset was: CD45RA+ positively selected. This chain uses TRBV28 with TRBJ1-1; D unresolved. CDR3: CASSLSSGIGNTEAFF. CDR3 sequence (DNA): TGTGCCAGCAGTTTATCCTCCGGGATCGGGAACACTGAAGCTTTCTTT.